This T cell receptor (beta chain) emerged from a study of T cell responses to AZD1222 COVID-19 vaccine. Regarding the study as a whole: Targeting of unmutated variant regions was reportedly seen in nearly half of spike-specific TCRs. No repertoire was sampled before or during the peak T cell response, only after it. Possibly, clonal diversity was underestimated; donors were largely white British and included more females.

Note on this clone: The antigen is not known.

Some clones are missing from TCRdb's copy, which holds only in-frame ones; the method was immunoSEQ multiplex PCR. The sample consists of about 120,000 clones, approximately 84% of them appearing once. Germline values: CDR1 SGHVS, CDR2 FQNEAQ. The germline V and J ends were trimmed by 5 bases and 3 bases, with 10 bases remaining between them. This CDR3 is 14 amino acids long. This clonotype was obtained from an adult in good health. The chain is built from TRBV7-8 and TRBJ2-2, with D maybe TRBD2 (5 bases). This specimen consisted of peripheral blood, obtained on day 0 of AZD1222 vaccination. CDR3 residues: CASSRERYTGELFF. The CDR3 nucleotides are TGTGCCAGCAGCCGAGAGCGGTACACCGGGGAGCTGTTTTTT.